The 7 T cell receptor beta chains in this list originate from one sample, sequenced in a study of identical twins. TCRdb re-analysed the 5' RACE reads in MiXCR, keeping a single row per CDR3 protein. The sample gives about 890,000 distinct CDR3 sequences, about 12% of which show up once; 1.5% to 2% is in the top ten. These data are also associated with another study on yellow fever vaccine responses in identical twins.

The sequenced material came from PBMCs. Source of these receptors: a woman aged 18-29 years in good health.

The chain employs TRBV15 and TRBJ2-5, with 9 nucleotides matching TRBD2. J gave up 5 bases and V 3 bases, and 7 bases lay outside the gene matches. Germline V gene data show CDR1 as LNHNV and CDR2 as YYDKDF (reference sequence). This CDR3 region has 15 residues. Written as DNA, the CDR3 is TGTGCCACCAGCAGGGGCGGGACTAGCTGGGAGACCCAGTACTTC. Its translation is CATSRGGTSWETQYF.

The chain couples TRBV18 to TRBJ2-1; TRBD2 matches at 10 bases. Unmatched junction bases numbered 10, after V lost 4 bases and J lost 1 base. The CDR3 totals 18 residues. Germline V gene data show CDR1 as KGHSH and CDR2 as LQKENI. The CDR3 DNA reads TGTGCCAGCTCACTCTCCCTAGCGGGGGCCAAGTCCTACAATGAGCAGTTCTTC. Its translation: CASSLSLAGAKSYNEQFF.

This clonotype appeared a few times. This sequence joins TRBV5-4 and TRBJ1-6, with D perhaps matching TRBD1 (5 bases). V gave up 0 bases and J gave up 3 bases, with 10 bases separating them. The CDR3 consists of 16 residues. Germline V CDR1 and CDR2: SGHNT, YYREEE (reference sequence). The CDR3 coding sequence is TGTGCCAGCAGCTTGGCCGGGGGTGGCTATAATTCACCCCTCCACTTT. Translated: CASSLAGGGYNSPLHF.

This clonotype was observed many times. The chain combines TRBV12-3 or TRBV12-4 with TRBJ1-4; D is uncertain. The CDR3 length is 12 residues. V lost 5 bases and J 6 bases, leaving 7 bases between the germline ends. The CDR3 is CASSPRYEKLFF. CDR3 nucleotide sequence: TGTGCCAGCAGTCCGCGTTATGAAAAACTGTTTTTT.

This clonotype was picked up a small number of times. This chain joins TRBV5-1 and TRBJ2-5; TRBD1 aligns across 10 bases. The CDR3 runs 16 residues. Germline V gene sequence: CDR1 SGHRS, CDR2 YFSETQ. V lost 2 bases, J lost 3 bases, and 7 bases stayed unmatched. The CDR3, as DNA: TGCGCCAGCAGCTTTGGGGCCGGGACAGGGGAAGAGACCCAGTACTTC. This codes for CASSFGAGTGEETQYF.

This clonotype was found a few times. The chain carries TRBV2 and TRBJ1-1; tentative D call: TRBD1 (5 bases). V lost 7 bases and J 0 bases, leaving 9 bases between the germline ends. The CDR3 runs 13 residues. CDR1 and CDR2 from the germline V gene are SNHLY and FYNNEI. The chain's CDR3 is CASNQGLNTEAFF. The CDR3 DNA is TGTGCCAGCAATCAGGGTTTGAACACTGAAGCTTTCTTT. Variable domain in full (rest from reference TRBV2 and TRBJ1-1): EPEVTQTPSHQVTQMGQEVILRCVPISNHLYFYWYRQILGQKVEFLVSFYNNEISEKSEIFDDQFSVERPDGSNFTLKIRSTKLEDSAMYFCASNQGLNTEAFFGQGTRLTVV.

This clonotype was counted a few times. The J gene is TRBJ2-5, the V gene TRBV6-5; tentative D call: TRBD1 (6 bases). V lost 2 bases and J lost 4, with 23 bases in between. Per germline, CDR1 MNHEY and CDR2 SVGAGI. The CDR3 contains 18 residues. The CDR3 loop is CASSYPPRQVDWRETQYF. CDR3 coding DNA: TGTGCCAGCAGTTACCCACCTAGACAGGTTGACTGGCGAGAGACCCAGTACTTC.